A single sample gave rise to the 12 T cell receptor beta chains below, sequenced in a study of T cells after yellow fever vaccination. TCRdb redid the calling of the 5' RACE reads with MiXCR, one entry per CDR3 protein. The top ten clones hold approximately 16% of a sample with about 360,000 distinct CDR3 sequences, roughly 6.2% of them seen once. Sample: PBMCs, taken 5 days after the yellow fever booster vaccination. These receptor sequences come from a man aged 25 to 40 who received the YFV17D yellow fever vaccine.

J is TRBJ2-3 and V is TRBV7-2; 9 positions agree with TRBD1. J was trimmed by 6 bases and V by 6 bases; bases with no gene match: 10. In germline, CDR1 is SGHTA, CDR2 FQGNSA. The CDR3 sequence is 15 residues long. The CDR3: CASRPWGTGLDTQYF. CDR3 coding DNA: TGTGCCAGCAGGCCATGGGGGACAGGGCTCGATACGCAGTATTTT.

The table lists this clonotype with many counts. The J gene is TRBJ2-1, the V gene TRBV14; weak D call: TRBD1 (5 bases). The CDR3 has 16 amino acids. The ends were cut back, 6 bases at V and 0 bases at J, with 15 bases in the middle. Germline V gene data show CDR1 as SGHDN and CDR2 as FVKESK. Written as DNA, the CDR3 is TGTGCCAGCAGTCGTACAGGTACTATCTCCTACAATGAGCAGTTCTTC. It codes for CASSRTGTISYNEQFF.

At least ten counts were recorded for this clonotype. The chain is built from TRBV12-3 or TRBV12-4 and TRBJ2-5; the D gene is possibly TRBD2 (5 bases). Trimming removed 4 bases at V and 5 bases at J, with 8 bases between. The CDR3 has 12 amino acids. The DNA of the CDR3 is TGTGCCAGCAGTTCCCGAGGGGAGACCCAGTACTTC. This encodes CASSSRGETQYF.

This clonotype was counted at least ten times. V gene TRBV7-6 combines with J gene TRBJ1-5, with 11 bases identical to TRBD1. Germline loops: CDR1 SGHVS, CDR2 FNYEAQ. V lost 5 bases, J lost 5 bases, and 2 bases stayed unmatched. This CDR3 comprises 14 residues. In DNA, the CDR3 is TGTGCCAGCAGCCGGGACAGGGGGGATCAGCCCCAGCATTTT. This gives the protein CASSRDRGDQPQHF.

The sample holds many counts of this clonotype. V is TRBV20-1 and J is TRBJ1-5; D perhaps matches TRBD1 (5 bases). CDR1 and CDR2 (germline): DFQATT, SNEGSKA (reference sequence). Trimming removed 5 bases from V and 7 bases from J, with 15 bases in between. This CDR3 comprises 13 residues. CDR3 DNA: TGCAGTGCTGCACCCAGGGTCTGGCAGCCCCAGCATTTT. Translated: CSAAPRVWQPQHF.

The genes are TRBV18 and TRBJ2-3; maybe TRBD2 (5 bases). The V end was cut by 3 bases, the J end by 6 bases, with 13 bases between. The CDR3 has 14 amino acids. Looked up from germline, CDR1 is KGHSH and CDR2 is LQKENI. DNA of the CDR3: TGTGCCAGCTCACCGAGGGATAGGGCCGATACGCAGTATTTT. As protein: CASSPRDRADTQYF. Filled out from reference TRBV18 and TRBJ2-3, the complete variable domain reads NAGVMQNPRHLVRRRGQEARLRCSPMKGHSHVYWYRQLPEEGLKFMVYLQKENIIDESGMPKERFSAEFPKEGPSILRIQQVVRGDSAAYFCASSPRDRADTQYFGPGTRLTVL.

The chain has TRBV29-1 and TRBJ2-3; weak D call: TRBD2 (6 bases). V was shortened by 5 bases and J by 2 bases, with 20 bases between the two germline ends. This CDR3 has 16 residues. From germline, CDR1 is SQVTM and CDR2 ANQGSEA. CDR3 in amino acids: CSVQPEGRPSTDTQYF. The CDR3 nucleotides read TGCAGCGTTCAACCGGAAGGGAGGCCTTCCACAGATACGCAGTATTTT.

This clonotype was seen a few times. This chain uses TRBV5-1 with TRBJ2-2; D gene ambiguous. V gave up 1 base and J gave up 0 bases, with 7 bases separating them. The CDR3 covers 15 residues. Germline V gene data show CDR1 as SGHRS and CDR2 as YFSETQ. The chain's CDR3 is CASSLLSSNTGELFF. The DNA for the CDR3 is TGCGCCAGCAGCTTGCTGTCATCGAACACCGGGGAGCTGTTTTTT.

This clonotype was detected ten times or more. V and J are TRBV29-1 and TRBJ2-1; D is uncertain. CDR3 length equals 12 residues. Trimming stripped 4 bases from V and 8 bases from J, with 12 bases between. From germline, CDR1 is SQVTM and CDR2 ANQGSEA. CDR3 DNA: TGCAGCGTTGGAGTAGGCCCCGATGAGCAGTTCTTC. As protein: CSVGVGPDEQFF.

In its sample, this clonotype was seen a few times. The genes are TRBV6-2 or TRBV6-3 and TRBJ1-4; no clear D. Per germline, CDR1 MNHEY and CDR2 SVGEGT. The CDR3 consists of 13 residues. Trimming took off 2 bases at V and 5 bases at J, with 6 bases between the two ends. The CDR3 region is CASSYAENEKLFF. CDR3 in DNA: TGTGCCAGCAGTTACGCCGAAAATGAAAAACTGTTTTTT.

In this sample, this clonotype turned up a few times. This chain uses TRBV7-8 with TRBJ2-3; 13 nucleotides align to TRBD2. The CDR3 extends over 18 amino acids. Germline V CDR1 and CDR2: SGHVS, FQNEAQ. V dropped 3 bases and J dropped 6; count of bases not matched to a gene: 12. Here the CDR3 reads CASSFSLGLAGSGDTQYF. The DNA of the CDR3 is TGTGCCAGCAGCTTCTCCTTGGGACTAGCGGGATCTGGTGATACGCAGTATTTT.

The CDR3 region has the DNA TGTGCCAGCAGTTACCGCGTTAGCGGGAGTTGGCACAATGAGCAGTTCTTC. Its translation is CASSYRVSGSWHNEQFF. The rearrangement uses TRBV6-5 and TRBJ2-1; 9 nucleotides line up with TRBD2. Germline V gives CDR1 MNHEY, CDR2 SVGAGI. The J segment lost 5 bases and the V segment lost 2 bases, leaving 10 bases of the junction unmatched. The CDR3 runs 17 residues.